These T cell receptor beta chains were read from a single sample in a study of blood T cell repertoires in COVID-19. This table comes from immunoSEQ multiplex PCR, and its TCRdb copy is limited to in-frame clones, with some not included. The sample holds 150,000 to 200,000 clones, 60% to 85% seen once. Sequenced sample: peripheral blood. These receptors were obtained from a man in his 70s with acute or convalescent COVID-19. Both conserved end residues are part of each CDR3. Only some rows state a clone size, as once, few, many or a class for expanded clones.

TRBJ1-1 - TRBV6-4 CASKLQPGLMNTEAFF
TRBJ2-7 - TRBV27 CASSLPGISYEQYF
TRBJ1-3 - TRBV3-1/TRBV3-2 CASSQEGTAFISGNTIYF
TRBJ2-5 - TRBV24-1 CATSDPGTQETQYF
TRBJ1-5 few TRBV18 CASSPRAGNQPQHF
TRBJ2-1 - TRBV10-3 CAISETAASYNEQFF
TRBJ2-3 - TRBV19 CASSILAQRSTDTQYF
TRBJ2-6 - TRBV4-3 CASSQGRVEGANVLTF
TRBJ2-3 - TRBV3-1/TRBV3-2 CASSQVSGTSGRAVADTQYF
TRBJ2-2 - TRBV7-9 CASSLAGGITGELFF
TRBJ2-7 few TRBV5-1 CASSLVGHLADEQYF
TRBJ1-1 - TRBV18 CASSPQGGVNTEAFF
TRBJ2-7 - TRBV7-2 CASSFPGLAGVGEQYF
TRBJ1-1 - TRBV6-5 CASRPAEAGVVRAFF
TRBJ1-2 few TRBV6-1 CASSDGRHYTF
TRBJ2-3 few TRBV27 CASSPRAGATDTQYF
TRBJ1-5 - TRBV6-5 CASRGQGGQPQHF
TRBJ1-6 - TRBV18 CASSPSGRSSDSPLHF
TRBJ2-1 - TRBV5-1 CASSLTSGGAEQFF
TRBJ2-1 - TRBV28 CASSFASGSGPSNEQFF
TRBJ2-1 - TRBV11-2 CASSLAGSNYNEQFF
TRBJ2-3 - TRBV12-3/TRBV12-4 CASSLFADTQYF
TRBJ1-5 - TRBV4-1 CASSQDLRGDQPQHF
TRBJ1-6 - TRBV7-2 CASSLRNSPLHF
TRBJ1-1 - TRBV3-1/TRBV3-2 CASSPWTGDTEAFF
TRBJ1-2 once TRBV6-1 CASSEPGTRNPWGNGYTF
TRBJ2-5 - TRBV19 CASSIFGTGEETQYF
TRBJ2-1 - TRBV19 CASSISSGRAYNEQFF
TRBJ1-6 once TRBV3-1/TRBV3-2 CASSQDSGRNSPLHF
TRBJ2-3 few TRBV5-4 CASSLRTTPGTDTQYF
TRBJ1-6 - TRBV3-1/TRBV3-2 CASSQVRASYNSPLHF
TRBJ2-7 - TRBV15 CATSRRVGTGGYEQYF
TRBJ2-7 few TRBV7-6 CASSQPGHEEQYF
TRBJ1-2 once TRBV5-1 CASSGSLTNYGYTF
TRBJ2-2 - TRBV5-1 CASSLSSASEGELFF
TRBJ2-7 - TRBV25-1 CASSEWDTTYEQYF
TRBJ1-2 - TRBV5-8 CASSLFISNGQRGYTF
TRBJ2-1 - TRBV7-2 CASSLANSGGEQFF
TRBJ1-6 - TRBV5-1 CASSLRSSYNSPLHF
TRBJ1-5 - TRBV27 CASSLPGQGTINQPQHF
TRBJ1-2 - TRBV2 CASTQGANYGYTF
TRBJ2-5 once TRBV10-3 CAISEGLTGDETQYF
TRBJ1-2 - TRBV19 CASSFFRTGPRVGYTF
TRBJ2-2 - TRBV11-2 CASSLDGGASTGELFF
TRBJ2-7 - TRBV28 CASSWLAGDLYF
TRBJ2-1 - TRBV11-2 CASSDRPSEGQFF
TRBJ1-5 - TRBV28 CASAREDSNQPQHF
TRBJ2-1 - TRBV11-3 CASSLDRGQDNEQFF
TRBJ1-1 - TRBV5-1 CASSSGNTEAFF
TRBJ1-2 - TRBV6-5 CASSPLGTGAYGYTF
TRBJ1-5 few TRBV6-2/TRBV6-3 CASSPTAQGGHQPQHF